Below, one T cell receptor (beta chain) is given with its context. What it binds is not known. The data originate from a study of cytomegalovirus exposure and HLA in healthy donors. Study context: The study's early data release held roughly 90 million unique TCRs from HLA-typed donors. Overall study findings and caveats: Later genetic work tied a missense DCLRE1C variant to beta-chain V and J trimming. Later, an analysis showed that TCR beta chains associated with HLA were more clonally expanded than others that were equally common.

The PCR used 60 Vbeta and 13 Jbeta primers. Sequencing was performed with immunoSEQ multiplex PCR; in TCRdb, only in-frame clones are kept and a portion is missing. The sample includes 150,000 to 200,000 clones, roughly 85% of them seen just once. Trimming removed 5 bases from V and 5 bases from J; junction bases left unmatched: 12. CDR1 is SSHAT, CDR2 FNYEAQ, per germline (reference sequence). This CDR3 has 15 residues. Material: PBMCs. This clonotype originated in a woman under 30 in good health and CMV-seronegative. This chain links TRBV7-7 with TRBJ2-7; TRBD2 agrees at 7 bases. CDR3 in amino acids: CASSPWVGRADEQYF. The CDR3 DNA sequence: TGTGCCAGCAGCCCGTGGGTGGGGAGGGCCGACGAGCAGTACTTC.